This T cell receptor beta chain was recorded in a study of Ad26.COV2.S vaccination and SARS-CoV-2 variants. About the study: As a participant in COV1001, the donor was in the Ad26.COV2.S trial arm.

Assay used: immunoSEQ multiplex PCR; TCRdb lists only in-frame clones, some missing. This sample has hundreds of thousands of clones, with approximately 83% found just once. Treatment defined: roughly 20 received Ad26.COV2.S at low or high dose, single or two shots; about 5 received placebo; per-sample allocation not given. At day 63 after the first vaccine or placebo injection, samples were drawn. This CDR3 is built from 15 residues. From germline, CDR1 is SGHVS and CDR2 FQNEAQ. Trimming stripped 2 bases from V and 3 bases from J, with 13 bases between. The chain is built from TRBV7-8 and TRBJ1-2; D might be TRBD1 (5 bases). Specimen: peripheral blood, collected in a trial of Ad26.COV2.S vaccine versus placebo. The sequence was collected from a person aged 18-65 years who received the Ad26.COV2.S COVID-19 vaccine or a placebo. In DNA, the CDR3 is TGTGCCAGCAGCTTACGGGCGGGGGTGGACTATGGCTACACCTTC. Translated, it gives CASSLRAGVDYGYTF.